These 30 T cell receptor beta chains share one sample of origin, sequenced in a study of shared clonotypes between healthy human individuals. Terminally differentiated effector memory CD45RA+ cells were left out of the naive CD8 fraction, which was CD45RO-negative and positively selected for CCR7. Clones were read by immunoSEQ multiplex PCR, and TCRdb kept only the in-frame ones, dropping some. The sample holds around 2,000,000 clones, about 95% seen once. What was sequenced was naive CD8+ T cells sorted from blood. All receptors derive from a man aged 18-30 years in good health.

V and J are TRBV5-1 and TRBJ1-1; D ambiguous. In germline, CDR1 is SGHRS, CDR2 YFSETQ. CDR3 size: 17 residues. Trimming stripped 1 base from V and 3 bases from J, with 19 bases between. This CDR3 is CASSLRSIEQADTEAFF. CDR3 coding DNA: TGCGCCAGCAGCTTGAGGTCTATCGAGCAGGCGGACACTGAAGCTTTCTTT.

The genes are TRBV13 and TRBJ2-7; 9 bases fit TRBD1. The germline V gene has CDR1 PRHDT and CDR2 FYEKMQ (reference sequence). The CDR3 has 15 residues. Trimming took 4 bases from V and 5 from J; bases not matched to a gene: 9. The CDR3 spells CASSSPDRGFHEQYF. The CDR3 DNA reads as TGTGCCAGCAGCTCTCCGGACAGGGGATTCCACGAGCAGTACTTC.

The rearrangement links TRBV4-3 to TRBJ2-2; 10 bases map to TRBD1. CDR1 is LGHNA and CDR2 is YSLEER in the germline V gene. Germline trimming cut 6 bases from V and 2 bases from J; bases unmatched to any gene: 6. This CDR3 is built from 16 residues. The CDR3: CASSAGTGDNTGELFF. The CDR3 bases are TGCGCCAGCAGTGCCGGGACAGGGGATAACACCGGGGAGCTGTTTTTT.

The chain is built from TRBV11-3 and TRBJ2-1; D is perhaps TRBD2 (5 bases). Germline V gives CDR1 SGHNT, CDR2 YENEEA. The CDR3 has 16 residues. V lost 4 bases and J lost 7, with 20 bases in between. CDR3 nucleotide sequence: TGTGCCAGCAGCTCTCCGGGCGAAGGTTGGGAGAATGAGCAGTTCTTC. Its translation is CASSSPGEGWENEQFF.

The chain joins TRBV10-1 to TRBJ2-1; D may be TRBD1 or TRBD2 (6 bases each). The V and J ends lost 3 bases and 8 bases respectively, with 11 bases between them. The CDR3 covers 13 residues. Per the germline V gene, CDR1 is WNHNN and CDR2 is SYGVQD (reference sequence). CDR3 DNA sequence: TGCGCCAGCAGTGACAGGGGAGGCGATGAGCAGTTCTTC. Translating gives CASSDRGGDEQFF.

The chain employs TRBV2 and TRBJ1-2, with 11 bases aligning to TRBD1. The V gene end was trimmed by 11 bases and the J gene end by 4 bases; junction bases not matched to a gene: 9. This CDR3 contains 14 residues. From germline, CDR1 is SNHLY and CDR2 FYNNEI. CDR3 coding DNA: TGTGCCGGGACAGGGGGGGAAGTCGTCTATGGCTACACCTTC. The encoded protein is CAGTGGEVVYGYTF.

The chain joins TRBV6-1 to TRBJ1-5; D gene uncertain. The CDR3 has 15 residues. Germline V gene sequence: CDR1 MNHNS, CDR2 SASEGT. Trimming took 4 bases from V and 0 from J, leaving 10 bases between them. CDR3 amino acids: CASSVPRNSNQPQHF. DNA for the CDR3: TGTGCCAGCAGTGTCCCCAGGAATAGCAATCAGCCCCAGCATTTT.

The V and J genes are TRBV6-6 and TRBJ2-2, with TRBD1 matching 8 bases. The trim removed 0 bases at V and 7 bases at J, leaving 7 bases unmatched. The CDR3 covers 16 residues. CDR1 MNHNY and CDR2 SVGAGI come from the germline V gene (reference sequence). The CDR3 loop reads CASSYSRSGGDGELFF. The DNA for the CDR3 is TGTGCCAGCAGTTACTCGAGGTCAGGGGGCGACGGGGAGCTGTTTTTT.

The chain is built from TRBV30 and TRBJ2-3; no reliable D call. Germline V CDR1 and CDR2: GTSNPN, SVGIG (reference sequence). V lost 4 bases and J 0 bases, leaving 11 bases between the germline ends. CDR3 length: 14 amino acids. The CDR3 sequence is CAWTWGTSTDTQYF. CDR3 sequence (DNA): TGTGCCTGGACTTGGGGTACTAGCACAGATACGCAGTATTTT.

V usage is TRBV29-1 and J usage is TRBJ2-5; no reliable D call. The CDR3 contains 13 residues. The ends were cut back, 6 bases at V and 11 bases at J, with 22 bases in the middle. CDR1 is SQVTM, CDR2 ANQGSEA, per germline. The CDR3 nucleotides are TGCAGCGTGTGCGTCTCCCTTCTCGCTGAGCAGTACTTC. Protein sequence: CSVCVSLLAEQYF.

This sequence joins TRBV11-2 and TRBJ2-7; the match to TRBD2 covers 7 bases. CDR1 is SGHAT, CDR2 FQNNGV, per germline. Trimming at V came to 5 bases and at J to 3 bases, leaving 7 bases not matched to a gene. The CDR3 extends over 14 amino acids. The CDR3 region has the DNA TGTGCCAGCAGCATTGGGACGGGAGGCTACGAGCAGTACTTC. Amino acid sequence: CASSIGTGGYEQYF.

This chain's CDR3 is CASSIQGTDTQYF. The CDR3 coding sequence is TGTGCCAGCAGCATCCAAGGCACAGATACGCAGTATTTT. The V call is TRBV9, the J call TRBJ2-3, with D uncertain. The V gene lost 4 bases and the J gene lost 1 base, with 7 bases spanning the gap. The CDR3 runs to 13 residues. Germline CDR1 reads SGDLS; CDR2 reads YYNGEE.

The chain joins TRBV19 to TRBJ1-5, with unresolved D. The V gene lost 0 bases and the J gene lost 0 bases, with 9 bases spanning the gap. The CDR3 loop spans 16 amino acids. In germline, CDR1 is LNHDA, CDR2 SQIVND (reference sequence). CDR3 protein: CASSIDPGYSNQPQHF. CDR3 DNA sequence: TGTGCCAGTAGTATAGATCCAGGCTATAGCAATCAGCCCCAGCATTTT.

V is TRBV28 and J is TRBJ2-7; D assignment may be TRBD1 or TRBD2 (5 bases each). Deletions cut 3 bases from V and 2 bases from J, with 11 bases between. CDR1 is MDHEN, CDR2 SYDVKM, per germline. The CDR3 has 14 residues. The CDR3 nucleotides read TGTGCCAGCAGTTTCGGGGACCCTGCCTACGAGCAGTACTTC. This gives the protein CASSFGDPAYEQYF.

The chain couples TRBV9 to TRBJ2-1; 10 bases fit TRBD2. The germline V gene encodes CDR1 SGDLS and CDR2 YYNGEE. J gave up 4 bases and V 3 bases, and 10 bases lay outside the gene matches. This CDR3 spans 17 amino acids. The CDR3 nucleotides are TGTGCCAGCAGCGCGACTAGCGGGCCAAGGGTATACAATGAGCAGTTCTTC. Translation gives CASSATSGPRVYNEQFF.

The V gene is TRBV28, the J gene TRBJ2-5; D gene ambiguous. The CDR3 has 15 amino acids. Germline CDR1 and CDR2: MDHEN and SYDVKM. V lost 1 base to trimming and J lost 5 bases, with 14 bases between them. DNA of the CDR3: TGTGCCAGCAGTTTATTAGTGGGTTCCCAGGAGACCCAGTACTTC. It codes for CASSLLVGSQETQYF. The full variable domain, with the rest looked up from reference TRBV28 and TRBJ2-5, is DVKVTQSSRYLVKRTGEKVFLECVQDMDHENMFWYRQDPGLGLRLIYFSYDVKMKEKGDIPEGYSVSREKKERFSLILESASTNQTSMYLCASSLLVGSQETQYFGPGTRLLVL.

The CDR3 is CSISGTSGGASTDTQYF. The CDR3 region has the DNA TGCAGCATCTCCGGGACTAGCGGGGGAGCTAGCACAGATACGCAGTATTTT. The rearrangement links TRBV29-1 to TRBJ2-3, with 14 bases identical to TRBD2. Germline CDR1 and CDR2: SQVTM and ANQGSEA. The CDR3 is made up of 17 amino acids. The V and J ends lost 8 bases and 0 bases, in that order; junction bases with no gene match: 10.

The chain links TRBV9 to TRBJ2-5, with D possibly being TRBD2 (6 bases). Germline CDR1 is SGDLS and CDR2 is YYNGEE. Trimming took off 6 bases at V and 5 bases at J, with 17 bases between the two ends. The CDR3 is 14 amino acids. The CDR3 is CASNYGGREETQYF. For the CDR3, the DNA is TGTGCCAGCAACTATGGCGGTCGGGAGGAGACCCAGTACTTC.

The chain is built from TRBV12-2 and TRBJ2-3. TRBV12-2 is classified as a pseudogene. This CDR3 has 16 amino acids. This CDR3 reads CASLKPAGQSTDTQYF. DNA for the CDR3: TGTGCATCCCTAAAACCCGCGGGACAAAGCACAGATACGCAGTATTTT.

The V gene is TRBV4-1, the J gene TRBJ1-1; the D is unclear. The CDR3 has 12 residues. V dropped 0 bases and J dropped 7 bases, with 6 bases sitting between them. The germline CDR1 and CDR2 sequences are MGHRA and YSYEKL. CDR3 bases: TGCGCCAGCAGCCAAGAGGGGAATGAAGCTTTCTTT. Protein sequence: CASSQEGNEAFF.

The chain couples TRBV11-2 to TRBJ2-7, with D possibly matching TRBD1 (7 bases). The length of the CDR3 is 16 residues. From germline, CDR1 is SGHAT and CDR2 FQNNGV. V shed 0 bases and J shed 5 bases, with 17 bases lying between them. The CDR3 is CASSLEQHGGGNEQYF. The CDR3 bases are TGTGCCAGCAGCTTAGAGCAACACGGAGGGGGCAACGAGCAGTACTTC.

The chain joins TRBV6-5 to TRBJ2-7, with 8 bases fitting TRBD1. Germline assignment: CDR1 MNHEY and CDR2 SVGAGI. V dropped 4 bases and J dropped 2; count of bases not matched to a gene: 4. This CDR3 is built from 14 residues. The CDR3 loop reads CASSFGQGPYEQYF. The CDR3 region has the DNA TGTGCCAGCAGTTTTGGACAGGGACCCTACGAGCAGTACTTC.

This chain's CDR3 is CASSLVRGAKETQYF. The CDR3 coding sequence is TGTGCCAGCAGCTTAGTTCGGGGGGCGAAAGAGACCCAGTACTTC. The chain combines TRBV7-9 with TRBJ2-5; tentative D call: TRBD2 (7 bases). V was clipped by 1 base and J by 3 bases, with 12 bases between them. Germline assignment: CDR1 SEHNR and CDR2 FQNEAQ (reference sequence). This CDR3 comprises 15 residues.

In DNA, the CDR3 is TGTGCCAGCAGTACCCTATCCTGGGGGCCCACAGATACGCAGTATTTT. This gives the protein CASSTLSWGPTDTQYF. The chain carries TRBV27 and TRBJ2-3; a possible D gene is TRBD1 (6 bases). V lost 5 bases and J lost 2, with 17 bases in between. The CDR3 covers 16 residues. CDR1 and CDR2 from the germline V gene are MNHEY and SMNVEV (reference sequence).

The chain carries TRBV27 and TRBJ2-7; 13 nucleotides agree with TRBD2. Per the germline V gene, CDR1 is MNHEY and CDR2 is SMNVEV (reference sequence). Germline trimming cut 0 bases from V and 5 bases from J; bases unmatched to any gene: 7. The length of the CDR3 is 17 residues. The CDR3 is CASSLSLAGGPFDEQYF. The CDR3 nucleotides are TGTGCCAGCAGTTTATCACTAGCGGGAGGGCCTTTCGACGAGCAGTACTTC.

Regarding this clone: The sample has other DNA sequences that encode this CDR3 too. The V and J genes are TRBV7-9 and TRBJ1-1; D call uncertain. Trimming cost V 0 bases and J 6 bases, with 5 bases left between them. The CDR3 is made up of 12 amino acids. The germline V gene encodes CDR1 SEHNR and CDR2 FQNEAQ (reference sequence). CDR3 nucleotides: TGTGCCAGCAGCTTAGCGGGCGCTGAAGCTTTCTTT. This sequence encodes CASSLAGAEAFF.

This clone has only one observation. The rearrangement links TRBV10-1 to TRBJ2-1; D unresolved. This CDR3 has 11 residues. CDR1 is WNHNN and CDR2 is SYGVQD in the germline V gene (reference sequence). Trimming removed 8 bases at V and 1 base at J, with 3 bases between. The CDR3, as DNA: TGCGCCAGCGGTTCCTACAATGAGCAGTTCTTC. Protein product: CASGSYNEQFF.

The rearrangement uses TRBV7-9 and TRBJ1-1; no definite D call. The V gene lost 4 bases and the J gene lost 3 bases, with 9 bases spanning the gap. Per the germline V gene, CDR1 is SEHNR and CDR2 is FQNEAQ (reference sequence). There are 13 residues in the CDR3. The CDR3 sequence is CASSSTRDTEAFF. CDR3 bases: TGTGCCAGCAGCTCCACCCGCGACACTGAAGCTTTCTTT.

The chain uses TRBV29-1 and TRBJ2-7; TRBD1 is a possible D gene (6 bases). This CDR3 has 13 amino acids. Germline-derived CDR1 and CDR2 are SQVTM and ANQGSEA. The ends were cut back, 4 bases at V and 4 bases at J, with 14 bases in the middle. CDR3 amino acids: CSVGAGEFYEQYF. The CDR3 region has the DNA TGCAGCGTTGGTGCAGGGGAGTTTTACGAGCAGTACTTC.

This clone was picked up a small number of times. An end of the junction differs from the germline gene, which may be a read error. The chain carries TRBV19 and TRBJ1-5, with 9 bases fitting TRBD1. This CDR3 has 14 amino acids. Germline V CDR1 and CDR2: LNHDA, SQIVND (reference sequence). Here the CDR3 DNA reads TGTGCCAGTTGTATACAGGGGGCGAATCAGCCCCAGCATTTT. Its translation is CASCIQGANQPQHF.